This T cell receptor (beta chain) was recorded in a study of blood T cell repertoires in COVID-19. Overall study context: COVID-19 samples, acute and convalescent, were from the United States, Italy and Spain. PBMCs, B-cell-depleted T cells, or T cells provided the cDNA or gDNA that made up the material.

V dropped 2 bases and J dropped 3; count of bases not matched to a gene: 17. CDR3 length: 19 amino acids. Germline V gene sequence: CDR1 SGDLS, CDR2 YYNGEE. In the study's own analysis: The assay estimated nucleated cells by amplifying reference gene primers. Assay: immunoSEQ multiplex PCR; the TCRdb copy retains only in-frame clones and omits some. That table is the source of V, J and clone size, and D and trimming were worked out from the DNA. This sample has approximately 180,000 clones, with over 80% found just once. The sequenced material came from peripheral blood. The J gene is TRBJ1-5, the V gene TRBV9, with 7 bases that match TRBD1. The receptor was derived from a woman in her seventies with acute or convalescent COVID-19. CDR3 nucleotides: TGTGCCAGCAGCGTCCTCGACAGGGATCCCCCAACCCCCAATCAGCCCCAGCATTTT. This translates into CASSVLDRDPPTPNQPQHF.